This T cell receptor beta chain was sequenced during a study of vaccination and CD4 T cells after COVID-19. The wider study: Every participant was given two doses of BNT162b2 or mRNA-1273 vaccine.

Looked up from germline, CDR1 is SEHNR and CDR2 is FQNEAQ (reference sequence). V dropped 1 base and J dropped 2 bases, with 15 bases sitting between them. CDR3 length: 16 amino acids. Treatment specified: approximately 9-day PBMC culture with coronavirus spike peptide pools or control peptides (ViraFEST assay). By negative selection, CD4+ T cells were isolated once culture had run for under 13 days. An Oncomine TCR Beta short-read assay was used to sequence the DNA from cultured CD4+ T cells. TCRdb reprocessed the PCR reads via MiXCR and lists one record per CDR3 protein. The sample carries tens of thousands of distinct CDR3 sequences, under 45% recorded once. This clonotype was counted only a few times. Its target is not known.

The source material was CD4+ T cells from blood, cultured in vitro, sampled before SARS-CoV-2 vaccination. This sequence originates from a human donor who received a COVID-19 vaccine. The chain has TRBV7-9 and TRBJ2-7; maybe TRBD1 (6 bases). CDR3 sequence (DNA): TGTGCCAGCAGCTTAGGGGACATGACAAAAACCTACGAGCAGTACTTC. Encoded protein: CASSLGDMTKTYEQYF.